This entry features one T cell receptor (beta chain) sequence. Its antigen is unknown. At one end the junction does not follow the germline gene, possibly because of a read error. This sample was included in a study of cytomegalovirus exposure and HLA in healthy donors. Study results and limitations: Clonal expansion was found to be greater in HLA-associated TCR beta chains than in equally common others in a later analysis.

The PCR employed 60 Vbeta primers together with 13 Jbeta primers. As originally analysed: Later, an analysis found 75 million to 90 million unique TCR beta chains, and 9.5 million to 11 million of these were shared. Sequencing was performed with immunoSEQ multiplex PCR; in TCRdb, only in-frame clones are kept and a portion is missing. That table gives V, J and clone size, and the DNA gave D and trimming. The sample contains roughly 180,000 clones, around 80% of which appear only once. Sequencing was performed on PBMCs. The receptor comes from a woman aged 25 to 39 in good health and CMV-seronegative.

The CDR3 sequence: CASSLRNRDQETQYF. CDR3 coding DNA: TGTGCCAGCAGCTTAAGAAACAGGGACCAGGAGACCCAGTACTTC. The rearrangement joins TRBV7-8 to TRBJ2-5, with D possibly TRBD1 on 6 matching bases. CDR1 and CDR2 (germline): SGHVS, FQNEAQ. The length of the CDR3 is 15 residues.